What follows describes a single T cell receptor (beta chain). No antigen is known for it. Losses at the gene ends were 2 bases for V and 8 bases for J; bases not matched to a gene: 6. Germline values: CDR1 MDHEN, CDR2 SYDVKM. The CDR3 extends over 14 amino acids. Time point here: healthy volunteer bleed at 2 weeks. Blood, whole and unfractionated, served as the source for total RNA extraction. Authors' data handling: Samples contained a median of 95,638 TCRs, with a range of roughly 23,224 to 700,000. One entry per CDR3 protein results from TCRdb running MiXCR on the RACE reads. Here the V and J calls rest on TCRdb's processing, not on the authors' analysis. The data show under 95,000 distinct CDR3 sequences, over 8% seen once. The sample originates from a study of human T cells and chemical hapten exposure. Study information: Minor pooled library volume differences mainly drove per-sample TCR yield variation. Study conclusions and caveats: Sensitization with DPC brought no change to TCRs above 1 in 1000 in frequency.

The sequenced sample was whole blood. The chain is built from TRBV28 and TRBJ2-1; 7 positions match TRBD2. The receptor comes from a female donor in good health. Some clones in this sample may be carry-over from other donors' samples. In DNA form, the CDR3 reads TGTGCCAGCAGTTTACGGCGGGAGCACTATGAGCAGTTCTTC. It specifies CASSLRREHYEQFF.